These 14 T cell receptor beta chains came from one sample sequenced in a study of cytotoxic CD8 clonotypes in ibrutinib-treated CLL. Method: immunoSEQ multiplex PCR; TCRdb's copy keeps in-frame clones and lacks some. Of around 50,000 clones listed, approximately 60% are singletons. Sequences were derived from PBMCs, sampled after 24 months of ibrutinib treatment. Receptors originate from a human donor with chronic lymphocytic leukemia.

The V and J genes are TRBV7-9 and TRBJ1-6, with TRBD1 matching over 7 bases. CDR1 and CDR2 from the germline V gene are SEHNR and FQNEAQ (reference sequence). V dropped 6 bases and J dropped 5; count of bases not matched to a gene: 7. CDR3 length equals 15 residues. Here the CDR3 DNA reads TGTGCCAGCAGACCGAGGACAGGCAATAATTCACCCCTCCACTTT. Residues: CASRPRTGNNSPLHF.

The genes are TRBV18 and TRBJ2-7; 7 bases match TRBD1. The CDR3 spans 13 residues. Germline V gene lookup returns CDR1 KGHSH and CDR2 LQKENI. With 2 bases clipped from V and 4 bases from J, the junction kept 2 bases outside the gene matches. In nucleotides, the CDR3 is TGTGCCAGCTCACCAAACAGGGGTTACGAGCAGTACGTC. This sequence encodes CASSPNRGYEQYV.

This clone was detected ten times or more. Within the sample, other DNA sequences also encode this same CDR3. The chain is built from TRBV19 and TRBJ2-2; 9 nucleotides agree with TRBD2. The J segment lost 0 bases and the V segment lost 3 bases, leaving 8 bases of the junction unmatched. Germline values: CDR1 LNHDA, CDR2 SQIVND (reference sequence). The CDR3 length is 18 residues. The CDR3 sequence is CASSIRLAGGTNTGELFF. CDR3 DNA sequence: TGTGCCAGTAGTATTCGTTTGGCGGGAGGGACGAACACCGGGGAGCTGTTTTTT.

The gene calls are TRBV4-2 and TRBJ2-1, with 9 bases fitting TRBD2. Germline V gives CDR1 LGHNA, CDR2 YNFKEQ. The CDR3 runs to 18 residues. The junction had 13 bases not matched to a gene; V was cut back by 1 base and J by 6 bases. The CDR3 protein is CASSQATSISGRGNEQFF. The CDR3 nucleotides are TGTGCCAGCAGCCAAGCTACGAGTATTAGCGGGAGAGGCAATGAGCAGTTCTTC.

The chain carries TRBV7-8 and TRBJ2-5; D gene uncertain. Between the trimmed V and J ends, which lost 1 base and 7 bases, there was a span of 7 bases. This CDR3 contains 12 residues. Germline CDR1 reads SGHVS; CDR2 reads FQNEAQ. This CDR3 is CASSLGWGTQYF. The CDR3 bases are TGTGCCAGCAGCTTAGGCTGGGGGACCCAGTACTTC.

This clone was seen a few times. CDR3 amino acids: CASSDRQGSTDTQYF. Written as DNA, the CDR3 is TGTGCCAGCAGCGACCGACAGGGGAGTACAGATACGCAGTATTTT. The chain joins TRBV7-2 to TRBJ2-3; 8 bases are a match to TRBD1. The CDR3 spans 15 residues. Germline assignment: CDR1 SGHTA and CDR2 FQGNSA. V shed 5 bases, J shed 3 bases, and the junction held 7 bases outside the gene matches.

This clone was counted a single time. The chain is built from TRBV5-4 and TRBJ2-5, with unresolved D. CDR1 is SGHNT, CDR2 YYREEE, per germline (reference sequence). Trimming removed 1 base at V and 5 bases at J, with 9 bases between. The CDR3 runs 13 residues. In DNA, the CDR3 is TGTGCCAGCAGCTTGCTAGGTACGGAGACCCAGTACTTC. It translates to CASSLLGTETQYF.

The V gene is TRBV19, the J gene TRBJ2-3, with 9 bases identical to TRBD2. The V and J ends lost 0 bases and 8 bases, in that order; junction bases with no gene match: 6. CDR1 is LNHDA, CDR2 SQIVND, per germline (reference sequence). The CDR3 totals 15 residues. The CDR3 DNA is TGTGCCAGTAGTATAGAGGCGGGGGGGCCGCGTACGCAGTATTTT. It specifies CASSIEAGGPRTQYF.

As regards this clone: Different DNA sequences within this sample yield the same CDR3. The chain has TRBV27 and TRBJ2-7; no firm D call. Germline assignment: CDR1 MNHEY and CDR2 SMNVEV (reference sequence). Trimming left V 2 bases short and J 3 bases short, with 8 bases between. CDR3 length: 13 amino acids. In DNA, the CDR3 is TGTGCCAGCAGTTTAGCGGCGAGCTACGAGCAGTACTTC. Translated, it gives CASSLAASYEQYF.

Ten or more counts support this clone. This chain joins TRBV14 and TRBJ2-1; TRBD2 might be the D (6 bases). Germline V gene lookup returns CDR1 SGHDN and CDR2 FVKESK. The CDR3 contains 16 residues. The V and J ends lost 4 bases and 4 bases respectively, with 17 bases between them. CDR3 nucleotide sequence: TGTGCCAGCAGCCTAAGCTGGGACTCAATGTACAATGAGCAGTTCTTC. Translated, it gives CASSLSWDSMYNEQFF.

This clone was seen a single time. The CDR3 sequence is CASSYQGQSEAFF. The CDR3 nucleotides are TGTGCCAGCAGTTACCAGGGACAGAGCGAAGCTTTCTTT. The V gene is TRBV6-5, the J gene TRBJ1-1; TRBD1 matches 7 bases. This CDR3 has 13 residues. CDR1 MNHEY and CDR2 SVGAGI come from the germline V gene. Trimming removed 2 bases from V and 8 bases from J; junction bases left unmatched: 5.

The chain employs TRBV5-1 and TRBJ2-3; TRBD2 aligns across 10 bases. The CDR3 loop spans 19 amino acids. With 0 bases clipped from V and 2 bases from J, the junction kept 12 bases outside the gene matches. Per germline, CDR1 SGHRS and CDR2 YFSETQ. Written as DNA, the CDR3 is TGCGCCAGCAGCTTGGGGGCTAGCGGGAGCTCGACCCCCACAGATACGCAGTATTTT. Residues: CASSLGASGSSTPTDTQYF.

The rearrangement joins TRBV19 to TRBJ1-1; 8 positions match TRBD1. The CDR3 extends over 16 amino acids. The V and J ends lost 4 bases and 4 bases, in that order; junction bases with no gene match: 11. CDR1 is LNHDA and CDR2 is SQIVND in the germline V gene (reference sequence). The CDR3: CASSRGQGALGTEAFF. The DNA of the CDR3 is TGTGCCAGTAGTAGGGGGCAGGGGGCGCTTGGCACTGAAGCTTTCTTT.

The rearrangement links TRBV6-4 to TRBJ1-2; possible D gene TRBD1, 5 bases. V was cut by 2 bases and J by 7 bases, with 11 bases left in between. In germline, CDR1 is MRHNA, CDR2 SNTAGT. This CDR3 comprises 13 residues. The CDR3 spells CASSDAAGFGYTF. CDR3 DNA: TGTGCCAGCAGTGACGCCGCAGGGTTTGGCTACACCTTC.